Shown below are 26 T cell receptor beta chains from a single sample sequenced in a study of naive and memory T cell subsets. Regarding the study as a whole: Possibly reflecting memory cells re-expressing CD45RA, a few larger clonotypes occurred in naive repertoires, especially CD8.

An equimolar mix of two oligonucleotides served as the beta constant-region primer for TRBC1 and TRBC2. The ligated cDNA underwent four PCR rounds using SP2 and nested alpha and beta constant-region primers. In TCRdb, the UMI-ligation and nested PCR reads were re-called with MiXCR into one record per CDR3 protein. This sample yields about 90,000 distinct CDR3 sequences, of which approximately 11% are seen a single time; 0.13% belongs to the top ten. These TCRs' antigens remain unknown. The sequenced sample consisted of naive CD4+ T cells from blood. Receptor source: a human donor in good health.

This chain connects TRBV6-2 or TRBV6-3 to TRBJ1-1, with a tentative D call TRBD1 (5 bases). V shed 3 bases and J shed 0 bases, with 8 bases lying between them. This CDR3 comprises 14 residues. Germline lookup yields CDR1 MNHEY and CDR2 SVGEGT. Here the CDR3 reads CASSYWGMNTEAFF. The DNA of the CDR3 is TGTGCCAGCAGTTATTGGGGCATGAACACTGAAGCTTTCTTT.

The CDR3 DNA reads TGTGCCAGCAGTTTATGGGCACCTTCTGGAAACACCATATATTTT. Protein sequence: CASSLWAPSGNTIYF. The chain recombines TRBV28 with TRBJ1-3; D gene ambiguous. Trimming took off 0 bases at V and 1 base at J, with 7 bases between the two ends. The CDR3 has 15 residues. The V gene's germline CDR1 is MDHEN and CDR2 SYDVKM.

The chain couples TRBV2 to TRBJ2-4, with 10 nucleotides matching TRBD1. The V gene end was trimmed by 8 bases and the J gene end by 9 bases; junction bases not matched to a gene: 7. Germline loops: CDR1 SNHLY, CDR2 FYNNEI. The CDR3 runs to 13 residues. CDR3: CASRSGTGVIQYF. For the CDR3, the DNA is TGTGCCAGCCGATCTGGGACAGGGGTCATTCAGTACTTC.

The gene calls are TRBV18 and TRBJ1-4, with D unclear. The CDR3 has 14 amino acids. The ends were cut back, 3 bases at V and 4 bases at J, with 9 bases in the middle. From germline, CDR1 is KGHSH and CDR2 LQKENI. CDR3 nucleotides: TGTGCCAGCTCACCCCTCCCGGGTAATGAAAAACTGTTTTTT. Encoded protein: CASSPLPGNEKLFF.

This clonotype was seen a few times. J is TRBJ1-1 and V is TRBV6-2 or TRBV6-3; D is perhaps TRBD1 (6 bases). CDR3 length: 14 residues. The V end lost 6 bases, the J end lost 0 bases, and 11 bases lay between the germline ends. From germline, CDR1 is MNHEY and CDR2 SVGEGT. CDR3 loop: CASRQQGLNTEAFF. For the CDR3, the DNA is TGTGCCAGCAGGCAACAGGGACTGAACACTGAAGCTTTCTTT.

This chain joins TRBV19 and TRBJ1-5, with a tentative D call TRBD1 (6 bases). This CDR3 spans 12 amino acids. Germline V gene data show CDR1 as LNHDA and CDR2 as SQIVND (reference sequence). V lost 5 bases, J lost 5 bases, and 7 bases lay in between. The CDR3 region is CASSRTDQPQHF. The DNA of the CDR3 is TGTGCCAGTAGTCGGACAGATCAGCCCCAGCATTTT.

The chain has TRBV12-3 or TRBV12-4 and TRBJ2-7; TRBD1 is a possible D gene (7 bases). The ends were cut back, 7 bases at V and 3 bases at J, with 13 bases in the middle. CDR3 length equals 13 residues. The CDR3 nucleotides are TGTGCCAGCACAGGGGGGACCCTCTACGAGCAGTACTTC. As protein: CASTGGTLYEQYF.

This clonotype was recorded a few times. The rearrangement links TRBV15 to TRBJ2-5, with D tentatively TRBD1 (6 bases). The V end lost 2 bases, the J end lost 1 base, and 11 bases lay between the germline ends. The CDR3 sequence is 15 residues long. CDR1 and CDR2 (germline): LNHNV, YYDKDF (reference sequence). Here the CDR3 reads CATSRPRTVQETQYF. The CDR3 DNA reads TGTGCCACCAGCAGACCCCGGACAGTCCAAGAGACCCAGTACTTC.

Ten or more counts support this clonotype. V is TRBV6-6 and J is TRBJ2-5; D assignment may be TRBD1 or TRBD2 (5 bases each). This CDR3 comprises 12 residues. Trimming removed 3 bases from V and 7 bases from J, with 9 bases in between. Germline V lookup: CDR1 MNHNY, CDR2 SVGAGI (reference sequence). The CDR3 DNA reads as TGTGCCAGCAGTTATTTGGGGACGACCCAGTACTTC. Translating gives CASSYLGTTQYF.

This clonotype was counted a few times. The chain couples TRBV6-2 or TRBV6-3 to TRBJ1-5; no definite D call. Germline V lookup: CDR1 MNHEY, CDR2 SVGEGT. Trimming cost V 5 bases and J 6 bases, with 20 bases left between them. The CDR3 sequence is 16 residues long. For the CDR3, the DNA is TGTGCCAGCAGTAAAAGTCAGGATGCTGGTTTTCAGCCCCAGCATTTT. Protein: CASSKSQDAGFQPQHF.

The CDR3 region has the DNA TGCAGTGCTAGAGCATATAGGGACGAGCAGTACTTC. As protein: CSARAYRDEQYF. The chain is built from TRBV20-1 and TRBJ2-7; D is unresolved. Germline values: CDR1 DFQATT, CDR2 SNEGSKA (reference sequence). This CDR3 spans 12 amino acids. V was cut by 1 base and J by 5 bases, with 9 bases left in between.

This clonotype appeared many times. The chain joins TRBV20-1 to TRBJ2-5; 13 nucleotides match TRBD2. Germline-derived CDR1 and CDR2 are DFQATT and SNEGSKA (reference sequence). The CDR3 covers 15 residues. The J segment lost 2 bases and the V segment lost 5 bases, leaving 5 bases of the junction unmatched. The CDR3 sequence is CSAARTSGGQETQYF. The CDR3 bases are TGCAGTGCTGCTAGGACTAGCGGGGGTCAAGAGACCCAGTACTTC.

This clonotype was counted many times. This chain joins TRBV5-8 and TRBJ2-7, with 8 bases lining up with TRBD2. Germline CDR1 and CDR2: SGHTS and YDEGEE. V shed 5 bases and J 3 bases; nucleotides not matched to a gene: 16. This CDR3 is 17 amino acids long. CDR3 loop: CASSPGLGTSGNYEQYF. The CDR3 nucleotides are TGTGCCAGCAGTCCCGGACTAGGTACTAGCGGAAACTACGAGCAGTACTTC.

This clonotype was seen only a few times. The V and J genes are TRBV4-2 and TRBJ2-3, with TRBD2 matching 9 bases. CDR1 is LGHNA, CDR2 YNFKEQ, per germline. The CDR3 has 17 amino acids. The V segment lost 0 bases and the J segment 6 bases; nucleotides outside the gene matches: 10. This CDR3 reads CASSQDQLRGGVDTQYF. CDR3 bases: TGTGCCAGCAGCCAAGATCAGCTGCGGGGGGGCGTGGATACGCAGTATTTT.

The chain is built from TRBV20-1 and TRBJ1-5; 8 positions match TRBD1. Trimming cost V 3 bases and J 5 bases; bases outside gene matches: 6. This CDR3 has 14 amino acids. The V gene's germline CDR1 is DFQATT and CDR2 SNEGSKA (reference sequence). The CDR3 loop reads CSASTGGGYQPQHF. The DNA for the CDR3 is TGCAGTGCTAGTACAGGGGGGGGATATCAGCCCCAGCATTTT.

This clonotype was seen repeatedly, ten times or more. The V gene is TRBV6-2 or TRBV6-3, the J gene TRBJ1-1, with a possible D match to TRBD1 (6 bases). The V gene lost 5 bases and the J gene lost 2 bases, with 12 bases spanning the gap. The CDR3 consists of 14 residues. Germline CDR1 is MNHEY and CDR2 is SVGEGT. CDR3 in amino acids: CASSQTGSNTEAFF. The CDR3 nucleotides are TGTGCCAGCAGTCAAACAGGGTCCAACACTGAAGCTTTCTTT.

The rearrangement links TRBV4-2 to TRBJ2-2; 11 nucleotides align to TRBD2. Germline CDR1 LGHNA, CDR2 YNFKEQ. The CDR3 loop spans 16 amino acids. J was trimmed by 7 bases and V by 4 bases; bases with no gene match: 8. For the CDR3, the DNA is TGTGCCAGCAGCCCTAGCGGGAGGAATAAAGGCGGGGAGCTGTTTTTT. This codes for CASSPSGRNKGGELFF.

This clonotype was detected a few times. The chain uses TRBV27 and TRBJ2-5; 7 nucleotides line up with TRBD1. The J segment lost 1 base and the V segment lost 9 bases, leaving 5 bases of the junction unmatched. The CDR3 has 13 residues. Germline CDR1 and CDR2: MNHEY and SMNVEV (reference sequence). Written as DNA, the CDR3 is TGTGCCAGAACAGGGGCCCTCCAAGAGACCCAGTACTTC. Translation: CARTGALQETQYF.

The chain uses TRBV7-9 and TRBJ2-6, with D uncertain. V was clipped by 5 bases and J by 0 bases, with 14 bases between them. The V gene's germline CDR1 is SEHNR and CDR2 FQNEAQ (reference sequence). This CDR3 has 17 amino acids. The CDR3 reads CASSPRGDNSGANVLTF. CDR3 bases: TGTGCCAGCAGCCCCCGTGGAGATAACTCTGGGGCCAACGTCCTGACTTTC.

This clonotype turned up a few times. The CDR3 loop reads CSVTQSGGLAGGETQYF. For the CDR3, the DNA is TGCAGCGTCACACAATCGGGTGGTCTAGCGGGGGGAGAGACCCAGTACTTC. This sequence joins TRBV29-1 and TRBJ2-5, with 11 nucleotides matching TRBD2. There are 17 residues in the CDR3. The germline CDR1 and CDR2 sequences are SQVTM and ANQGSEA. V lost 6 bases and J lost 4; bases outside the gene matches: 16.

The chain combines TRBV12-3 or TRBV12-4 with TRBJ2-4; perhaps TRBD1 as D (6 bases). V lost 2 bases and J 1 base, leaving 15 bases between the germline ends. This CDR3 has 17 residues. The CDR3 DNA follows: TGTGCCAGCAGTTTAAGTCATAGGGGGATGGCCAAAAACATTCAGTACTTC. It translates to CASSLSHRGMAKNIQYF.

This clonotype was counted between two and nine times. The CDR3 nucleotides are TGCGCCAGCAGCCACGAACAGGGACGGTATGGCTACACCTTC. Its protein is CASSHEQGRYGYTF. The genes are TRBV4-3 and TRBJ1-2, with D tentatively TRBD1 (6 bases). CDR3 size: 14 residues. Looked up from germline, CDR1 is LGHNA and CDR2 is YSLEER. The V end lost 3 bases, the J end lost 5 bases, and 13 bases lay between the germline ends.

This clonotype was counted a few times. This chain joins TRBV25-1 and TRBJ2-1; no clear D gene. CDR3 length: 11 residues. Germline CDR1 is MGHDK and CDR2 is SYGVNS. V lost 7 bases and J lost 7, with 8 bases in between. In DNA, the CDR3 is TGTGCCAGCAAGGGATGGAATGAGCAGTTCTTC. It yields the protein CASKGWNEQFF.

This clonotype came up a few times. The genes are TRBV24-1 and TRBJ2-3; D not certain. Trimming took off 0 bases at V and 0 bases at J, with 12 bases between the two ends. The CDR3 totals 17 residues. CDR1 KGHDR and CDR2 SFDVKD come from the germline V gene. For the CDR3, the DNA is TGTGCCACCAGTGATTTGCGGCTTGGCTCTAGCACAGATACGCAGTATTTT. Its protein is CATSDLRLGSSTDTQYF.

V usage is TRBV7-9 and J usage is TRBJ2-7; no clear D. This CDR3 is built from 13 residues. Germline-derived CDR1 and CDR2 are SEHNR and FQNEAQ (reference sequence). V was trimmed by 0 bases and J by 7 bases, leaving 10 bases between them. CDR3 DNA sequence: TGTGCCAGCAGCTTAGCGGGGTTCGGGGAGCAGTACTTC. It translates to CASSLAGFGEQYF.

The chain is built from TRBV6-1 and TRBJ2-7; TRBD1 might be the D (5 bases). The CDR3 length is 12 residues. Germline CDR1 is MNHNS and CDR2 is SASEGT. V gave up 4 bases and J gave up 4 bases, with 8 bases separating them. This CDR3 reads CASSVQAYEQYF. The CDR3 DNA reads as TGTGCCAGCAGTGTACAGGCTTACGAGCAGTACTTC.